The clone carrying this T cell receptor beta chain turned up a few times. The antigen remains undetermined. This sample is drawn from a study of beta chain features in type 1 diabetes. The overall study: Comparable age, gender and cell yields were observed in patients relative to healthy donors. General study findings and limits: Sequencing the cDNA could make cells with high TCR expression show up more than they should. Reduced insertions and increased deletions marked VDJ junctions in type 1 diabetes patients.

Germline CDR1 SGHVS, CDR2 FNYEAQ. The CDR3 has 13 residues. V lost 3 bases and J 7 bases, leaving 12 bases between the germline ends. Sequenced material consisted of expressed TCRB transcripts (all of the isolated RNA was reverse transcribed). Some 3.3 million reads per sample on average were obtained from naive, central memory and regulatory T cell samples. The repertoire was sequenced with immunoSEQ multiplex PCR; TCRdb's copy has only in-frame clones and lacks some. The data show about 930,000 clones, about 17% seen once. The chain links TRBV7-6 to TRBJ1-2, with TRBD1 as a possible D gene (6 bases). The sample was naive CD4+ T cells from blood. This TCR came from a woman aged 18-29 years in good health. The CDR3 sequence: CASSFTGLSGYTF. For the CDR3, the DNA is TGTGCCAGCAGCTTTACAGGGTTGAGTGGCTACACCTTC.